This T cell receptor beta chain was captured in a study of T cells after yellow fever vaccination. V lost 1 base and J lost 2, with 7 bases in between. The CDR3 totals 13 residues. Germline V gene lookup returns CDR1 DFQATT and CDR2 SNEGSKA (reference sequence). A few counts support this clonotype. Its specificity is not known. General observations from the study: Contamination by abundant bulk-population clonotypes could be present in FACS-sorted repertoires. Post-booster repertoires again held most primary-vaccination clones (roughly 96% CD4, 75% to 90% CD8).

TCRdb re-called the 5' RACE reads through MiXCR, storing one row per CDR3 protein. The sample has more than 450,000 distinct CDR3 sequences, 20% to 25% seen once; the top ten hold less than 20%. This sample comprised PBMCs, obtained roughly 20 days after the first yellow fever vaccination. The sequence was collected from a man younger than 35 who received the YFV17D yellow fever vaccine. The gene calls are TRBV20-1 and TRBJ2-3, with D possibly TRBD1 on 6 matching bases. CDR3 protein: CSARAGVTDTQYF. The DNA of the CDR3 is TGCAGTGCTAGAGCAGGGGTCACAGATACGCAGTATTTT.